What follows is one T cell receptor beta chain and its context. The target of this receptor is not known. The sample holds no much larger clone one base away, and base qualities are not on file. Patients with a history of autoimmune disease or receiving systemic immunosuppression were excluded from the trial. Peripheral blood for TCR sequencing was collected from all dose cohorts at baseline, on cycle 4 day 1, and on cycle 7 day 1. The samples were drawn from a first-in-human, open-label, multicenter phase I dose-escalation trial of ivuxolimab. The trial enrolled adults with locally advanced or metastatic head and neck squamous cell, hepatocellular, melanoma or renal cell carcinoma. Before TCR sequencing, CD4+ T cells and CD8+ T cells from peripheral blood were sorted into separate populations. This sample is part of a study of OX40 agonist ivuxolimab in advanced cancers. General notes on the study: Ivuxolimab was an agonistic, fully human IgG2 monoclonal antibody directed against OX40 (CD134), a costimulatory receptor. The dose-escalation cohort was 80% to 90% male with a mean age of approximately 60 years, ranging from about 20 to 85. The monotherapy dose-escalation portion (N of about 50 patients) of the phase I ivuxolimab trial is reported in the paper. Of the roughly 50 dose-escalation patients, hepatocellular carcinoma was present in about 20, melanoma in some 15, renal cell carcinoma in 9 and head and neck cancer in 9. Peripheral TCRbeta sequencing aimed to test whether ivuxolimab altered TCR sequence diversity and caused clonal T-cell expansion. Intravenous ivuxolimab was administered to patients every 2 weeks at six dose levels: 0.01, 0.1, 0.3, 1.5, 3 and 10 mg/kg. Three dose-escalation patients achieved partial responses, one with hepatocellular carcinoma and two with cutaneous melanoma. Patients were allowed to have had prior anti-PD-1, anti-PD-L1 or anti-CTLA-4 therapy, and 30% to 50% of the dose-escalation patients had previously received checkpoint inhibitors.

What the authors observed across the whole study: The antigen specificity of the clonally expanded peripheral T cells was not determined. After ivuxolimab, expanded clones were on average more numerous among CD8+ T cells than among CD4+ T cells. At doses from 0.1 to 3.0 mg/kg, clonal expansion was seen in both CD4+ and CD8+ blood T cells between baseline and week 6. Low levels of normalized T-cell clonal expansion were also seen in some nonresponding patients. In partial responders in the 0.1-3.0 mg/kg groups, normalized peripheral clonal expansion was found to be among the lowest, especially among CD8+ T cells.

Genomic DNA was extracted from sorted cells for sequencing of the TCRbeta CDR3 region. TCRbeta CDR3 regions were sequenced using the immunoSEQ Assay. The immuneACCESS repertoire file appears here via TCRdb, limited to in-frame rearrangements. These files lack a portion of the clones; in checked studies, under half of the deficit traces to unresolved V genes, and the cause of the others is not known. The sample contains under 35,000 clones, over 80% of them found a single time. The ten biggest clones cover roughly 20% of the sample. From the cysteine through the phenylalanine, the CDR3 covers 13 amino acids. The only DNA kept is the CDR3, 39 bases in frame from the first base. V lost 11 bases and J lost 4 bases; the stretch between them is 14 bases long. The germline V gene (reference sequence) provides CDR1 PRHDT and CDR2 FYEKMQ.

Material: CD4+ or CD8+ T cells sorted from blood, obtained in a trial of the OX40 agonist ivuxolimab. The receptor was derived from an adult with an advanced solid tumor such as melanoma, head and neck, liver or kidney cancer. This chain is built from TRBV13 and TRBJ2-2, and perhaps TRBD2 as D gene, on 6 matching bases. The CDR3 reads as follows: CACRDSGTGELFF. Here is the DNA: TGTGCCTGCCGGGACTCTGGCACCGGGGAGCTGTTTTTT.